The source of this TCR beta chain is a study of cytomegalovirus exposure and HLA in healthy donors. General study results and limits: In vitro confirmation showed three CMV-associated chains to be CMV antigen specific. Reported performance of the classifier showed diagnosis of cytomegalovirus status with high specificity and sensitivity. Rare TCR sequences predominated, though certain public TCRs were found in many donors.

Generated by immunoSEQ multiplex PCR, the TCRdb table keeps only in-frame clones and is missing some. Among tens of thousands of clones, around 81% were seen once, and the ten largest hold about 3%. Among the 120 subjects of the validation cohort, separate from the 666-subject first cohort, were the donors. This clone appeared once. Antigen unknown. The CDR3 extends over 17 amino acids. Germline V lookup: CDR1 MGHRA, CDR2 YSYEKL. V gave up 3 bases and J gave up 2 bases; unmatched junction bases: 3. The chain couples TRBV4-1 to TRBJ2-2; 13 nucleotides line up with TRBD2. The sequence was obtained from a man in his thirties or forties in good health and CMV-seronegative. The material sequenced was PBMCs. For the CDR3, the DNA is TGCGCCAGCAGCCACGGACTAGCGGGAGTAAACACCGGGGAGCTGTTTTTT. It is translated as CASSHGLAGVNTGELFF.